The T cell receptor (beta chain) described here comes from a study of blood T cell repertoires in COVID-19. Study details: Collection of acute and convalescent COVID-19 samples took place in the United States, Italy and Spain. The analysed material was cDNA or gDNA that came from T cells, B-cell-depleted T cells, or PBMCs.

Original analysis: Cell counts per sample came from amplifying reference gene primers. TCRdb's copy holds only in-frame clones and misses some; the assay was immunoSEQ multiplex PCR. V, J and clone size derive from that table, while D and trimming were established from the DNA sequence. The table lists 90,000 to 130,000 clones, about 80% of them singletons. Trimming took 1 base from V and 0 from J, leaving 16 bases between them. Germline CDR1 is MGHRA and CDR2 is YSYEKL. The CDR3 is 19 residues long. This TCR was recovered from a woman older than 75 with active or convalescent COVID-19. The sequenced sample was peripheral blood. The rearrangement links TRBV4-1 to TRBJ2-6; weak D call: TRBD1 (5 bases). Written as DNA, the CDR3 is TGCGCCAGCAGCCAAGGTCATAACAGGTTATACTCTGGGGCCAACGTCCTGACTTTC. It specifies CASSQGHNRLYSGANVLTF.